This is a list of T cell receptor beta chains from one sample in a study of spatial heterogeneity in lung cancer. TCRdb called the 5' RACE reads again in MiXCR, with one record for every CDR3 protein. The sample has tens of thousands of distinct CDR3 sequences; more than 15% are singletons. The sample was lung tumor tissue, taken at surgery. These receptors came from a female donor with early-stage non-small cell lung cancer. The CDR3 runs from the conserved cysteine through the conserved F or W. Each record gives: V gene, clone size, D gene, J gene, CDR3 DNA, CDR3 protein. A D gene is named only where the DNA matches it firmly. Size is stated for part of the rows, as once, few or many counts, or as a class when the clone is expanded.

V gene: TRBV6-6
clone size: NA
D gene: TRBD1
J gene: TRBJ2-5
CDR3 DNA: TGTGCCAGCAGTTACTCGACAGGGGGTAGCCGGATACAAGAGACCCAGTACTTC
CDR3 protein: CASSYSTGGSRIQETQYF

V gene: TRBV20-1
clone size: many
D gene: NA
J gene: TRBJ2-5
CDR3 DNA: TGCAGTGCTAGACAAGAGACCCAGTACTTC
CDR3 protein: CSARQETQYF

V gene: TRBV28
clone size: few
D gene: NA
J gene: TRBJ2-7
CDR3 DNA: TGTGCCAGCAGTCTCACTAGATACGAGCAGTACTTC
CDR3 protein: CASSLTRYEQYF

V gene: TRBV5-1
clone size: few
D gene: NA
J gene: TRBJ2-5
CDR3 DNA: TGCGCCAGCAGCTTCGGGCGGGACATAAGGGGGGAGACCCAGTACTTC
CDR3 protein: CASSFGRDIRGETQYF

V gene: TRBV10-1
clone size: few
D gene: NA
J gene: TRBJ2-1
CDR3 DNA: TGCGCCAGCAGTGAGGGGGCCATCAATGAGCAGTTCTTC
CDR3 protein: CASSEGAINEQFF

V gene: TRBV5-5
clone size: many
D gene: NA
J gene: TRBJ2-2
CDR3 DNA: TGTGCCAGCAGCTTGGAATTCTCAGGGCTCGCGAACACCGGGGAGCTGTTTTTT
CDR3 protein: CASSLEFSGLANTGELFF

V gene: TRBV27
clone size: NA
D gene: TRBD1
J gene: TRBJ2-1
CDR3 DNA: TGTGCCAGCAGTTTTGGCAGGGGGCGATCCAATGAGCAGTTCTTC
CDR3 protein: CASSFGRGRSNEQFF

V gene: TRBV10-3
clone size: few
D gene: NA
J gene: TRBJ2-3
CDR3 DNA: TGTGCCATCAGTTCCGTTGATACTAGCACAGATACGCAGTATTTT
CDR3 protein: CAISSVDTSTDTQYF

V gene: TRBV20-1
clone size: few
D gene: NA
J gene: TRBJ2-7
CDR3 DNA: TGCAGTGCCGGCCCCCGGTACGAGCAGTACTTC
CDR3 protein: CSAGPRYEQYF

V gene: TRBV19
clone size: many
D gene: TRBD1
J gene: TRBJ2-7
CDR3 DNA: TGTGCCAGTAGTATAGGGACAGGGACCGAGCAGTACTTC
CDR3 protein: CASSIGTGTEQYF

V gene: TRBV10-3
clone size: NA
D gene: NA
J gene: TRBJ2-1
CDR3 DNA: TGTGCCATCAGTGAGATGGGAGCTAGCAACAATGAGCAGTTCTTC
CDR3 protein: CAISEMGASNNEQFF

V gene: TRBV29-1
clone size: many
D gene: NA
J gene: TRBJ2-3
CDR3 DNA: TGCAGCGTAGCAGAGGGTGACGATACGCAGTATTTT
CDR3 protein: CSVAEGDDTQYF

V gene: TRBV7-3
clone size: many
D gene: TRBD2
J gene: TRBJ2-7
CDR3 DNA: TGTGCCAGCAGCCCAACGTGGGGACTACCTTCCTACGAGCAGTACTTC
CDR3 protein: CASSPTWGLPSYEQYF

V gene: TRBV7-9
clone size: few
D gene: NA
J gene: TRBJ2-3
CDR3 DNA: TGTGCCAGCAGCTTTCTGGGGGCAGATACGCAGTATTTT
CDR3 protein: CASSFLGADTQYF

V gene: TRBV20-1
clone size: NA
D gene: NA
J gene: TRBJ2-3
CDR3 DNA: TGCAGTGCTAGAGATCTGCCGGGCACAGATACGCAGTATTTT
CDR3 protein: CSARDLPGTDTQYF

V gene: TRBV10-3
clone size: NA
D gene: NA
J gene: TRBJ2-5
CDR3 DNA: TGTGCCATCAGTGAGTCCGGGGTTGAGACCCAGTACTTC
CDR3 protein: CAISESGVETQYF

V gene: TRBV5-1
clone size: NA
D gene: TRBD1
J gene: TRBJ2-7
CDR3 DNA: TGCGCCAGCAGCCCAGGACAGGTATCCTACGAGCAGTACTTC
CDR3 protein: CASSPGQVSYEQYF

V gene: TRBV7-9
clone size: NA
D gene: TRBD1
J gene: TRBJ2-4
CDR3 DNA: TGTGCCAGCAGACCCCCGGGACAGGGGGATTCATTAGCCAAAAACATTCAGTACTTC
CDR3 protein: CASRPPGQGDSLAKNIQYF

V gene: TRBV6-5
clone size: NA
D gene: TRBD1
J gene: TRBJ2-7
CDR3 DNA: TGTGCCAGCAGTTTGGCGGGCCCAGGGGGCGACTTATACGAGCAGTACTTC
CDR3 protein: CASSLAGPGGDLYEQYF

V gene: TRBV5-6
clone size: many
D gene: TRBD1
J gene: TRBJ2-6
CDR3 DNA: TGTGCCAGCAGCTTGGACAGGGGATCTGGGGCCAACGTCCTGACTTTC
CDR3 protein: CASSLDRGSGANVLTF

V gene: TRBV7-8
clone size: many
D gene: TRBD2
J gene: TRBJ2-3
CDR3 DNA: TGTGCCAGCAGCTTAGCGACTAGCGGGCTAGGTACGCAGTATTTT
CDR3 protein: CASSLATSGLGTQYF

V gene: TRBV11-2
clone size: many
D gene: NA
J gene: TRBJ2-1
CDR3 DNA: TGTGCCAGCAGCCTTGAGGGGGTTGTTAGAAATGAGCAGTTCTTC
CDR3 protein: CASSLEGVVRNEQFF

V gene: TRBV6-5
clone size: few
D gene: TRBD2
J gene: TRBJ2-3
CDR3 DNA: TGTGCCAGCAGTTCCCTTCGACTAGCCCCTGTGGGACCAGATACGCAGTATTTT
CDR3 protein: CASSSLRLAPVGPDTQYF

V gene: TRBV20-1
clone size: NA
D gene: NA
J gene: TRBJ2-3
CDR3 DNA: TGCAGTGCTCTTCCCCCCTCCGGGAGAGATAAATTCACAGATACGCAGTATTTT
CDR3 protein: CSALPPSGRDKFTDTQYF

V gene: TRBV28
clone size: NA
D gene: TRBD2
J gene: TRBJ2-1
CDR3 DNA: TGTGCCAGCAGGGGTAGCGGGAGCAATGAGCAGTTCTTC
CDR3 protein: CASRGSGSNEQFF

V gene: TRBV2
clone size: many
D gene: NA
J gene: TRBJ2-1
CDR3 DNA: TGTGTCAGCACCCTGTGGGACGGAATGAACAATGAGCAGTTCTTC
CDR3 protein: CVSTLWDGMNNEQFF

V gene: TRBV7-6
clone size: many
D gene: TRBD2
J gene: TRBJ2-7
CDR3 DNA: TGTGCCAGCAGCTTAGTCGCTAGCGGGCTGGGGAGGTTCTACGAGCAGTACTTC
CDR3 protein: CASSLVASGLGRFYEQYF

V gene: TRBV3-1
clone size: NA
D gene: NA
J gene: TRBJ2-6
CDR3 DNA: TGTGCCAGCGGAAGCCCTCAGACAGGGAGGAGAGGGGCCAACGTCCTGACTTTC
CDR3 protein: CASGSPQTGRRGANVLTF

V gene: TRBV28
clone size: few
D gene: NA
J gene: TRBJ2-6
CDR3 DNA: TGTGCCAGCTGTTGGCGCTCTGGGGCCAACGTCCTGACTTTC
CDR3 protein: CASCWRSGANVLTF

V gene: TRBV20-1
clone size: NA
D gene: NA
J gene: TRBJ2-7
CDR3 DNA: TGCAGTGCTAGAGATGGGTCAGGGTGGAACGAGCAGTACTTC
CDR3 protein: CSARDGSGWNEQYF

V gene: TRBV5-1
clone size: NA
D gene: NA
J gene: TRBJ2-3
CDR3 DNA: TGCGCCAGCAGCTTGCCAGCAGATACGCAGTATTTT
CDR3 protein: CASSLPADTQYF

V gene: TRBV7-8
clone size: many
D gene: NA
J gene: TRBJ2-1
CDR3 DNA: TGTGCCAGCAGAAATCTAGCGCTACACAGCTCCTACAATGAGCAGTTCTTC
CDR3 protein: CASRNLALHSSYNEQFF

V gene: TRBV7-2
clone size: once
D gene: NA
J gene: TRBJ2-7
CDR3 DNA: TGTGCCAGCCGCCCAGGGGGAGCGGGGCCCTACGAGCAGTACTTC
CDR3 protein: CASRPGGAGPYEQYF

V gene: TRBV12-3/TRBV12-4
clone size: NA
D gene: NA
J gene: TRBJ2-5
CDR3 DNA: TGTGCCAGCAGTTTAAAGGAGACCCAGTACTTC
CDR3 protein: CASSLKETQYF

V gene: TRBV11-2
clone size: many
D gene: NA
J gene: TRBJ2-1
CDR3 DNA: TGTGCCAGCAGCTCTTTGGGCGGCAATGAGCAGTTCTTC
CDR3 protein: CASSSLGGNEQFF

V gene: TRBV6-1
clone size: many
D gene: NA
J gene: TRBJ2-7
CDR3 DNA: TGTGCCAGCGCAGCCAGTCTCTCCTACGAGCAGTACTTC
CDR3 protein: CASAASLSYEQYF

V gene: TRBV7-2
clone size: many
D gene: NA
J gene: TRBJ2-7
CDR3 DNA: TGTGCCAGCAGCTTATTGTTCTACGAGCAGTACTTC
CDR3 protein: CASSLLFYEQYF

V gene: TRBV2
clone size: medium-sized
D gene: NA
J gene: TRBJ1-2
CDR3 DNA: TGTGCCAGCAGTATGGGCCTTAACTATGGCTACACCTTC
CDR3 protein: CASSMGLNYGYTF

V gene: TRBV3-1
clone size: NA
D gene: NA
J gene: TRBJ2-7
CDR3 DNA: TGTGCCAGCAGCCACACCAAGAAAACGCGGTCCTACGAGCAGTACTTC
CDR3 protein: CASSHTKKTRSYEQYF

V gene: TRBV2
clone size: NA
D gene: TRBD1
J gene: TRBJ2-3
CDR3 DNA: TGTGCCAGCCAGGGGGTAGATACGCAGTATTTT
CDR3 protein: CASQGVDTQYF

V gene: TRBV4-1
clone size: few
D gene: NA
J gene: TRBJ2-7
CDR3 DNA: TGCGCCAGCAGCCAATCTGTGGGGGCCTACGAGCAGTACTTC
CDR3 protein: CASSQSVGAYEQYF

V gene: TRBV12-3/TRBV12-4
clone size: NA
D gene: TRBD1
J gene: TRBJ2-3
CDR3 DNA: TGTGCCAGCAGTCCTAACACAGGGGGCACAGATACGCAGTATTTT
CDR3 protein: CASSPNTGGTDTQYF

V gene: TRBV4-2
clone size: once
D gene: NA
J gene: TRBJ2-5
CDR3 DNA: TGTGCCAGCAGACACACCTCCACAGGGCCCCAGGGAGAGACCCAGTACTTC
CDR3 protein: CASRHTSTGPQGETQYF

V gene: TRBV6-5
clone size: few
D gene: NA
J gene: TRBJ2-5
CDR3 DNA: TGTGCCAGCAGTTACCTCCGGGTGGGGGGTCGCCAAGAGACCCAGTACTTC
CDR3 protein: CASSYLRVGGRQETQYF

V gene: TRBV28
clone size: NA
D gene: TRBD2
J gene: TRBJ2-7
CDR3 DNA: TGTGCCAGCAGGGTCGCCAGCGGGAGGGCCTACGAGCAGTACTTC
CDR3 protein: CASRVASGRAYEQYF

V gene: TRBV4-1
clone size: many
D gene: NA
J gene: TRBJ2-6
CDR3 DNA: TGCGCCAGCAGCCAAGCCTTGCGCCGGGCCAACGTCCTGACTTTC
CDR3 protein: CASSQALRRANVLTF

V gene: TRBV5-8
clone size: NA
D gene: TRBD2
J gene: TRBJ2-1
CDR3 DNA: TGTGCCAGCAGCCGGGGGACTAGCCTATTAACTGAGCAGTTCTTC
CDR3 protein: CASSRGTSLLTEQFF

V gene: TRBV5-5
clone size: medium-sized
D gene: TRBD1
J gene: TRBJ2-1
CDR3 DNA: TGTGCCAGCAGCACCCCAGGGGGATCCAACAATGAGCAGTTCTTC
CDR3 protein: CASSTPGGSNNEQFF

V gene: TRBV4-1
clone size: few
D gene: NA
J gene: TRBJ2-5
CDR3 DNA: TGCGCCAGCAGCCCCGCTACCGGGGCCCAGAAGGAGACCCAGTACTTC
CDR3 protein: CASSPATGAQKETQYF

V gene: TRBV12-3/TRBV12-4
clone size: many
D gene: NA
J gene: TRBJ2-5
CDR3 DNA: TGTGCCAGCAGTTTACCAGGTTCTCAAGAGACCCAGTACTTC
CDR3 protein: CASSLPGSQETQYF

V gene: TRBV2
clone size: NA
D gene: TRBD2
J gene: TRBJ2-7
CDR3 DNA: TGTGCCAACCCCCGGGGGGGGAAGACCTACGAGCAGTACTTC
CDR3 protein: CANPRGGKTYEQYF

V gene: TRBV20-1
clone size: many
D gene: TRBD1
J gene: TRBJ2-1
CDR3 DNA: TGCAGTGCTCAGACAGGGAATGGGGACAATGAGCAGTTCTTC
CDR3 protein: CSAQTGNGDNEQFF

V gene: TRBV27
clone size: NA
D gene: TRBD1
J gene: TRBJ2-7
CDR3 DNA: TGTGCCAGCAGTTCTACAGGGGCCTCCTACGAGCAGTACTTC
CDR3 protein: CASSSTGASYEQYF

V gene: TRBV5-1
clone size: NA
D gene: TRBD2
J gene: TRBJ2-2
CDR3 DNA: TGCGCCAGCAGCTCGGGACTAGTTGACGGGGAGCTGTTTTTT
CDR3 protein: CASSSGLVDGELFF

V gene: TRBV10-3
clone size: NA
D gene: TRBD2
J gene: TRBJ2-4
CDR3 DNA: TGTACTCACCTGGGGGGAGGGGACATTCAGTACTTC
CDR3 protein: CTHLGGGDIQYF

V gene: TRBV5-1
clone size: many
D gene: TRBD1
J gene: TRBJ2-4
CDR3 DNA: TGCGCCAGCAGCGAATATCTTCGTACGTGGCAGGGGGCCAACATTCAGTACTTC
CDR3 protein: CASSEYLRTWQGANIQYF

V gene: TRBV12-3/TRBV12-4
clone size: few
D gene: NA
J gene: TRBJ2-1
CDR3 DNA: TGTGCCAGCAGTTTATCGTGGGCTGAGCAGTTCTTC
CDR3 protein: CASSLSWAEQFF

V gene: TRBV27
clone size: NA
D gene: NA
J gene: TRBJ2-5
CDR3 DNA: TGTGCCAGCAGTGCCTACCAAGAGACCCAGTACTTC
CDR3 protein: CASSAYQETQYF

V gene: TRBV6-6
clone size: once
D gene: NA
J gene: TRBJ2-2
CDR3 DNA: TGTGCCAGCAGTTACCCCTCAATGGGCGCTCTGGCCGGGGAGCTGTTTTTT
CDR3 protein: CASSYPSMGALAGELFF